The source of this T cell receptor beta chain is a study of OX40 agonist ivuxolimab in advanced cancers. Assay: immunoSEQ multiplex PCR; the TCRdb copy retains only in-frame clones and omits some. The table shows about 49,000 clones, with almost 80% occurring only once. This CDR3 spans 15 amino acids. Trimming took 1 base from V and 1 from J; bases not matched to a gene: 4. From germline, CDR1 is SGHRS and CDR2 YFSETQ. Study-wide results and caveats: Circulating CD4+ and CD8+ T cells showed clonal expansion by week 6 at 0.1 to 3.0 mg/kg. Average numbers of expanded clones were greater in CD8+ T cells than in CD4+.

As to this clone: Its antigen is unidentified.

This sequence originates from an adult with an advanced solid tumor such as melanoma, head and neck, liver or kidney cancer. The chain is built from TRBV5-1 and TRBJ1-2, with 7 bases fitting TRBD1. The material sequenced was CD4+ or CD8+ T cells sorted from blood, taken in a trial of the OX40 agonist ivuxolimab. This chain's CDR3 is CASSLLQGGNYGYTF. The DNA for the CDR3 is TGCGCCAGCAGCTTGTTGCAGGGGGGTAACTATGGCTACACCTTC.